The clone carrying this TCR beta chain appeared a single time. No antigen is known for it. The data belong to a study of cytomegalovirus exposure and HLA in healthy donors. Both 60 Vbeta primers and 13 Jbeta primers went into the PCR. The method was immunoSEQ multiplex PCR; TCRdb's version includes in-frame clones alone and lacks a portion of them. The table has some 180,000 clones, 85% seen once. Findings and caveats of the study: As a later analysis showed, a missense DCLRE1C variant was linked to trimming of TCR beta V- and J-genes. For most subjects, TCR beta sequences were reported to predict HLA-A and HLA-B alleles with accuracy. With high specificity and sensitivity, the classifier reportedly diagnosed cytomegalovirus status. In vitro data verified three CMV-associated chains as specific for CMV antigens.

The sequenced sample consisted of PBMCs. The source is a man aged 25 to 45 in good health and CMV-seropositive.

CDR3 nucleotide sequence: TGCGCCAGCAGCTTGGGACTCAGCGGCAGTGAGCAGTTCTTC. It translates to CASSLGLSGSEQFF. The J gene is TRBJ2-1, the V gene TRBV4-1; TRBD2 is a possible D gene (6 bases). Trimming left V 5 bases short and J 9 bases short, with 17 bases between. In germline, CDR1 is MGHRA, CDR2 YSYEKL. This CDR3 has 14 amino acids.